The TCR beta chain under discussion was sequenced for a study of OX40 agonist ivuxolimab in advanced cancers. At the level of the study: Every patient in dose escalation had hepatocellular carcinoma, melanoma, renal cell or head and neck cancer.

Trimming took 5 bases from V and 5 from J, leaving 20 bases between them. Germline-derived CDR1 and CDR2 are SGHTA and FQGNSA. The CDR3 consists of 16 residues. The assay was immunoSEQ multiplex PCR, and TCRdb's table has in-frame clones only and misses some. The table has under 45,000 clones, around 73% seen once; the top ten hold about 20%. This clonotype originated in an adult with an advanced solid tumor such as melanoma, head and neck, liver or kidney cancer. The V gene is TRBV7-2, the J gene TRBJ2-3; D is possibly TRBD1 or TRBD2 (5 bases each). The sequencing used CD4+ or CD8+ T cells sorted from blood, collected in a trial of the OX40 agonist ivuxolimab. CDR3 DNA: TGTGCCAGCAGCGGCGGGTACCGGGCAGGGAAAGATACGCAGTATTTT. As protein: CASSGGYRAGKDTQYF.